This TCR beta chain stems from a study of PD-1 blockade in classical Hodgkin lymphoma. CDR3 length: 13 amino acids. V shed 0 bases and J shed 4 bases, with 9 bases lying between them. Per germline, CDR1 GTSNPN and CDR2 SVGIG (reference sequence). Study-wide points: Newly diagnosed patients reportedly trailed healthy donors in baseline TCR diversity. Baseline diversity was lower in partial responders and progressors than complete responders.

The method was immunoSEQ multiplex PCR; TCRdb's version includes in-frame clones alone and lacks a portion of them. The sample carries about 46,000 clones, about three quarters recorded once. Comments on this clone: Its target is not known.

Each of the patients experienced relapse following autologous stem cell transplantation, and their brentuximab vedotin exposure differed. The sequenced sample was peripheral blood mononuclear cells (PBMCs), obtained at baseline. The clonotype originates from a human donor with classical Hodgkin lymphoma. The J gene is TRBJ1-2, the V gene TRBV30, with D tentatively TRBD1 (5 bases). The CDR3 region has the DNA TGTGCCTGGAGTGTTGCGGGACCCTATGGCTACACCTTC. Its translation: CAWSVAGPYGYTF. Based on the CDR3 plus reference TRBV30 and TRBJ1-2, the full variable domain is SQTIHQWPATLVQPVGSPLSLECTVEGTSNPNLYWYRQAAGRGLQLLFYSVGIGQISSEVPQNLSASRPQDRQFILSSKKLLLSDSGFYLCAWSVAGPYGYTFGSGTRLTVV.